This T cell receptor (beta chain) is from a study of blood T cell repertoires in COVID-19. Looking at the study overall: The United States, Italy and Spain supplied acute and convalescent COVID-19 samples.

Profiled with immunoSEQ multiplex PCR; TCRdb holds only in-frame clones, not every one. The sample includes 340,000 or so clones, about four fifths of them seen just once. This CDR3 spans 14 amino acids. Between the trimmed V and J ends, which lost 0 bases and 6 bases, there was a span of 12 bases. The germline gives CDR1 SGHRS, CDR2 YFSETQ. This clone was counted only a few times. The V gene is TRBV5-1, the J gene TRBJ1-1, with D hard to call. This TCR was sampled from a man between 25 and 39 years old with active or convalescent COVID-19. Sequencing was carried out using peripheral blood. This chain's CDR3 is CASSLDGVLAEAFF. CDR3 DNA: TGCGCCAGCAGCTTGGACGGGGTTCTGGCTGAAGCTTTCTTT.